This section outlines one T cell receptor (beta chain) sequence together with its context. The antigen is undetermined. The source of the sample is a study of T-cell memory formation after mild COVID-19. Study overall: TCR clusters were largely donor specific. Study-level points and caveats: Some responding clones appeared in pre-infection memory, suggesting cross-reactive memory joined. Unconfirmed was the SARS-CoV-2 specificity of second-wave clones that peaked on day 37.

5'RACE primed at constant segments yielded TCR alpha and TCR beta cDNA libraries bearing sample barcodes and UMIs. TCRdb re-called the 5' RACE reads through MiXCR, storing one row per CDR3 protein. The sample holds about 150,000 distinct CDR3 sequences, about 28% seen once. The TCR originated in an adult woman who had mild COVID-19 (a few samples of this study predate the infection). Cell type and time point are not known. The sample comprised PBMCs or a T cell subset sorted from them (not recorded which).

The CDR3: CASSLVGVREEAFF. The DNA of the CDR3 is TGTGCCAGCAGCTTAGTTGGGGTCCGAGAGGAAGCTTTCTTT. The chain links TRBV7-6 to TRBJ1-1; unclear D gene. Trimming took off 1 base at V and 8 bases at J, with 14 bases between the two ends. Germline loops: CDR1 SGHVS, CDR2 FNYEAQ. This CDR3 is 14 amino acids long.